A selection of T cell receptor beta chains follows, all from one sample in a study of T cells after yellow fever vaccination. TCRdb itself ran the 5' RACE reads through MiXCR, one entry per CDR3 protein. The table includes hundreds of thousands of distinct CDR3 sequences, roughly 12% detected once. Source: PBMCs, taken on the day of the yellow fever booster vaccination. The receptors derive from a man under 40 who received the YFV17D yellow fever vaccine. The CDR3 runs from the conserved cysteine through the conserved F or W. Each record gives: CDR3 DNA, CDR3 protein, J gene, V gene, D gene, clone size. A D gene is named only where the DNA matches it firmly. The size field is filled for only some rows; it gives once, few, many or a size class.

CDR3nt: TGTGCCACCAGTGACCCGGGACAGGGGGAGACCCAGTACTTC
CDR3aa: CATSDPGQGETQYF
j_gene: TRBJ2-5
v_gene: TRBV24-1
d_gene: TRBD1
abundance: many

CDR3nt: TGCGCCAGCAGACCAACTTCTACGGGGGGCTACACCTTC
CDR3aa: CASRPTSTGGYTF
j_gene: TRBJ1-2
v_gene: TRBV4-3
d_gene: -
abundance: -

CDR3nt: TGTGCCAGCAGCTTAGGTGCGGGGATTGGGAACTATGGCTACACCTTC
CDR3aa: CASSLGAGIGNYGYTF
j_gene: TRBJ1-2
v_gene: TRBV11-2
d_gene: -
abundance: few

CDR3nt: TGTGCCAGCCGCGGGACAGGGCCCCCAGATACGCAGTATTTT
CDR3aa: CASRGTGPPDTQYF
j_gene: TRBJ2-3
v_gene: TRBV6-2/TRBV6-3
d_gene: TRBD1
abundance: few

CDR3nt: TGTGCCAGCAGCCGGCCAACCGGGGAGCTGTTTTTT
CDR3aa: CASSRPTGELFF
j_gene: TRBJ2-2
v_gene: TRBV3-1
d_gene: -
abundance: many

CDR3nt: TGCAGCGTTGAGCGGGGGGGAAACATTCAGTACTTC
CDR3aa: CSVERGGNIQYF
j_gene: TRBJ2-4
v_gene: TRBV29-1
d_gene: TRBD2
abundance: -

CDR3nt: TGTGCCAGCAGTGCCCCCCAAGCTAGCGGGATGGTCGAAGTCGATGAGCAGTTCTTC
CDR3aa: CASSAPQASGMVEVDEQFF
j_gene: TRBJ2-1
v_gene: TRBV25-1
d_gene: TRBD2
abundance: -

CDR3nt: TGTGCCAGCATGAGCGGGACAAACAATGAGCAGTTCTTC
CDR3aa: CASMSGTNNEQFF
j_gene: TRBJ2-1
v_gene: TRBV7-2
d_gene: -
abundance: few

CDR3nt: TGTGCCAGCAGTTCCCCTACGCGGTTCCCCTACGAGCAGTACTTC
CDR3aa: CASSSPTRFPYEQYF
j_gene: TRBJ2-7
v_gene: TRBV6-5
d_gene: -
abundance: -

CDR3nt: TGCAGTGCCTATCATGCGGCAGGTCAGCAATACGAGCAGTACTTC
CDR3aa: CSAYHAAGQQYEQYF
j_gene: TRBJ2-7
v_gene: TRBV20-1
d_gene: -
abundance: -

CDR3nt: TGTGCCTGGAGGGCGGGACTAGGGTTCACAGATACGCAGTATTTT
CDR3aa: CAWRAGLGFTDTQYF
j_gene: TRBJ2-3
v_gene: TRBV30
d_gene: TRBD2
abundance: few

CDR3nt: TGTGCCAGCAGCCCCTGGGATCGGAAAGAGACCCAGTACTTC
CDR3aa: CASSPWDRKETQYF
j_gene: TRBJ2-5
v_gene: TRBV6-1
d_gene: -
abundance: few

CDR3nt: TGTGCCAGCAGCCGAGGCGCGGCCCCACAGAACACTGAAGCTTTCTTT
CDR3aa: CASSRGAAPQNTEAFF
j_gene: TRBJ1-1
v_gene: TRBV7-2
d_gene: -
abundance: few

CDR3nt: TGTGCCTGGAGTGTAGCAGAAGGTCAGCCCCAGCATTTT
CDR3aa: CAWSVAEGQPQHF
j_gene: TRBJ1-5
v_gene: TRBV30
d_gene: -
abundance: -

CDR3nt: TGTGCCAGCAGTTCACAGGGGGTTGCCAATCAGCCCCAGCATTTT
CDR3aa: CASSSQGVANQPQHF
j_gene: TRBJ1-5
v_gene: TRBV9
d_gene: TRBD1
abundance: -

CDR3nt: TGCAGTGCGGTGAGCCTGGGTCTACGAGAGACCCAGTACTTC
CDR3aa: CSAVSLGLRETQYF
j_gene: TRBJ2-5
v_gene: TRBV20-1
d_gene: -
abundance: few

CDR3nt: TGCAGTGCTAGAGGGACAGGGATCTACGAGCAGTACTTC
CDR3aa: CSARGTGIYEQYF
j_gene: TRBJ2-7
v_gene: TRBV20-1
d_gene: TRBD1
abundance: -

CDR3nt: TGTGCCACCAGCCTCTTCTCAGGGCTGGGTGAAGAGACCCAGTACTTC
CDR3aa: CATSLFSGLGEETQYF
j_gene: TRBJ2-5
v_gene: TRBV27
d_gene: -
abundance: few

CDR3nt: TGTGCCAGCATTCATTCCGACAGGGCTAACGGCAATGAGCAGTTCTTC
CDR3aa: CASIHSDRANGNEQFF
j_gene: TRBJ2-1
v_gene: TRBV6-2/TRBV6-3
d_gene: TRBD1
abundance: -

CDR3nt: TGTGCCAGCAGCGGCTGGAGGTCTGGAAACACCATATATTTT
CDR3aa: CASSGWRSGNTIYF
j_gene: TRBJ1-3
v_gene: TRBV7-2
d_gene: -
abundance: -

CDR3nt: TGTGCCAGCAGCTCCTTCGCCGGAAACACCATATATTTT
CDR3aa: CASSSFAGNTIYF
j_gene: TRBJ1-3
v_gene: TRBV7-2
d_gene: -
abundance: few

CDR3nt: TGTGCCAGCAGCCTAAGACCCGGGCCAGAGACCCAGTACTTC
CDR3aa: CASSLRPGPETQYF
j_gene: TRBJ2-5
v_gene: TRBV7-3
d_gene: -
abundance: few

CDR3nt: TGTGCCAGCTCGCCCCGACAGGGCAACCAAGAGACCCAGTACTTC
CDR3aa: CASSPRQGNQETQYF
j_gene: TRBJ2-5
v_gene: TRBV18
d_gene: TRBD1
abundance: -

CDR3nt: TGTGCCAGCAGCTCCGGGGGGCGCGGAAACATTCAGTACTTC
CDR3aa: CASSSGGRGNIQYF
j_gene: TRBJ2-4
v_gene: TRBV7-9
d_gene: -
abundance: few

CDR3nt: TGTGCCTGGCGGACTAGCGGGAGGAAGAACACCGGGGAGCTGTTTTTT
CDR3aa: CAWRTSGRKNTGELFF
j_gene: TRBJ2-2
v_gene: TRBV30
d_gene: TRBD2
abundance: -

CDR3nt: TGCGCCAGCAGCCACCCTAGCGGGAGTCAGACCGGGGAGCTGTTTTTT
CDR3aa: CASSHPSGSQTGELFF
j_gene: TRBJ2-2
v_gene: TRBV4-1
d_gene: TRBD2
abundance: few

CDR3nt: TGCAGTGCTAGAGACCCTAGCGGGAGTGGTGATGAGCAGTTCTTC
CDR3aa: CSARDPSGSGDEQFF
j_gene: TRBJ2-1
v_gene: TRBV20-1
d_gene: TRBD2
abundance: few

CDR3nt: TGTGCCAGCTCCCGGAGGGGAACGACTAGCGGGAGTCCAGAGACCCAGTACTTC
CDR3aa: CASSRRGTTSGSPETQYF
j_gene: TRBJ2-5
v_gene: TRBV18
d_gene: TRBD2
abundance: few